Sequencing of this T cell receptor (beta chain) was carried out in a study of T cells in Graves' hyperthyroidism and ophthalmopathy (dated by TCRdb to 2018 to 2020). Regarding the research as a whole: Peripheral blood samples were taken at the time of initial diagnosis, prior to any treatment. To identify distinguishing TCR V-J signatures, a discovery cohort of about 100 patients was used, comprising 43 with Graves' ophthalmopathy and around 60 with stable Graves' hyperthyroidism. Prospective prediction of ophthalmopathy was tested in an independent validation cohort of approximately 18 hyperthyroidism patients and some 17 patients who later progressed to ophthalmopathy. The 100 discovery patients were randomly divided into training and test sets at a 7:3 ratio. The study also compared thyroid tissue and blood T-cell repertoires from several Graves' hyperthyroidism patients. After blood sampling, hyperthyroidism patients were treated with methimazole at a starting dose of 30 mg daily, and ophthalmopathy patients were treated with high-dose intravenous methylprednisolone. The paper describes TCR Vbeta CDR3 sequencing of 135 peripheral blood samples, made up of 43 ophthalmopathy patients, around 78 hyperthyroidism patients and 17 progressor patients. The research as a whole found: No statistical method was used to fix the sample size in advance, and group allocation was not hidden from the investigators. Most expanded thyroid clonotypes (frequency above 0.001) were also detected in blood, a finding suggesting that blood repertoires may reflect thyroid immune responses. In validation, the model predicted progression to ophthalmopathy a median of roughly six months before onset, with approximately 70% sensitivity and roughly 73% specificity. A 13 V-J signature model separated ophthalmopathy from stable hyperthyroidism, with approximately 86% sensitivity and 81.08% specificity in cross-validation and 80%/75% in testing.

Amplification of TCR beta CDR3 regions was carried out from RNA transcripts. A first-round RT-PCR of the TCR CDR3 used the HTBI primer set with the Qiagen OneStep RT-PCR kit. The libraries were constructed in a second round of multiplex PCR and then size-selected and purified. Paired-end sequencing of the libraries was performed with 100 bp reads on an Illumina HiSeq2000. In the authors' own workflow: SOAPnuke was used to process the raw data, removing reads that contained adapters or uncalled bases, had a mean Phred below 15, or lacked an exact match to the constant primer or identifier. High-quality paired reads were merged with COPE v1.2.5, and unique nucleotide sequences were defined as clonotypes. MiTCR v1.1 was used to align the clonotypes against IMGT TRBV, TRBD and TRBJ reference segments. Analysis was restricted to V-J combinations with a frequency above 0.0001, which covered approximately 99% of repertoires. A TCS score was defined as the ratio of F50 (clonal expansion) to E x V (chaos), with BLOSUM62-based TCRdist applied between CDR3 peptides within each V-J. Welch's t-statistics and random forest reduced 500 to 550 V-J features to roughly 13, which were used in a naive Bayes classifier (R e1071). Using fastp at Q25 and MiXCR, TCRdb reprocessed the public reads and kept productive beta chains. Duplicate CDR3 protein sequences are folded into a single record with the most common DNA and genes. For this entry, the V and J calls and clone size follow TCRdb and not the study's own pipeline. The sample includes roughly 570,000 distinct CDR3 sequences, with around a sixth observed a single time. The ten top clones hold 6.5% to 8% of the sample.

This clonotype has just a few counts. There is no known antigen for this receptor. Base qualities are not provided; no much larger clone lies one nucleotide away. Its CDR3 holds 14 amino acids, cysteine through phenylalanine. The retained sequence is limited to the CDR3, 42 bases, with the frame set at the first base. V and J are truncated by 6 bases and 1 base respectively, leaving an intervening sequence of 13 bases. Sequences MNHNS (CDR1) and SASEGT (CDR2) are obtained from the germline V gene. Stable Graves' hyperthyroidism was defined as no progression to ophthalmopathy during 18 months of follow-up. Hyperthyroidism patients were newly diagnosed, with disease duration under 2 months, and aged 18 to 65 years. The study excluded patients with uncontrolled infections, other autoimmune diseases, pregnancy or lactation. Clinical symptoms, serum thyroxine and TRAb, thyroid ultrasound, and orbital computed tomography formed the basis for the diagnoses. PBMCs were separated from under 12 ml of fresh peripheral blood using Ficoll-Paque density gradient centrifugation. Total RNA was extracted using Trizol reagent, and RNA quality was assessed on an Agilent 2100 Bioanalyzer.

The TCR was taken from a woman in her twenties or thirties with Graves' hyperthyroidism. Sequencing was carried out using blood. The chain joins TRBV6-1 to TRBJ2-7; possibly the D gene is TRBD1, per 5 matching bases. The nucleotide sequence is TGTGCCAGCAGATCCCTGACAGATTCCTACGAGCAGTACTTC. It specifies CASRSLTDSYEQYF.